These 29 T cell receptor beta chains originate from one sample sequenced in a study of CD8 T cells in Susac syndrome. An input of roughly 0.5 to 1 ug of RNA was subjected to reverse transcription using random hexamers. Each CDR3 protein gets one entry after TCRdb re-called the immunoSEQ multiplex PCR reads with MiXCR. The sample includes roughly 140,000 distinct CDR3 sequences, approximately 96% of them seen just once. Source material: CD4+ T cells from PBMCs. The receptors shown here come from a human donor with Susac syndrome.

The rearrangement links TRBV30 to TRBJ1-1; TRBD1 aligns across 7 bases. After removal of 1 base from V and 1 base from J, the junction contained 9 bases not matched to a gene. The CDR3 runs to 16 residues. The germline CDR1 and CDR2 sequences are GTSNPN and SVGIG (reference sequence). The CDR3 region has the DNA TGTGCCTGGAGTGAGCCCACAGGACAGGAGAACACTGAAGCTTTCTTT. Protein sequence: CAWSEPTGQENTEAFF.

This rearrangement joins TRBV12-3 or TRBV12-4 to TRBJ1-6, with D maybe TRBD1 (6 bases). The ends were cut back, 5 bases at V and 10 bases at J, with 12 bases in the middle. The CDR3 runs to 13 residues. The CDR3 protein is CASSQGHGSPLHF. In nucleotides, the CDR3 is TGTGCCAGCAGTCAGGGGCATGGGTCACCCCTCCACTTT.

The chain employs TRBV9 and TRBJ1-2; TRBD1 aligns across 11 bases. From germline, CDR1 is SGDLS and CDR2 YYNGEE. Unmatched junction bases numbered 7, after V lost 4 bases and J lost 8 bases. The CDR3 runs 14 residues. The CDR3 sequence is CASSPLDRGQGYTF. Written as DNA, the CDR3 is TGTGCCAGCAGCCCCCTGGACAGGGGGCAAGGCTACACCTTC.

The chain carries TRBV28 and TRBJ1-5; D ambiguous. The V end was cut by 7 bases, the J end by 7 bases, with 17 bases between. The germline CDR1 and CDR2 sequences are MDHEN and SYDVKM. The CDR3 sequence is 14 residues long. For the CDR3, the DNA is TGTGCCAGCATCTTTCGCGGTGGGAGCCAGCCCCAGCATTTT. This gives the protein CASIFRGGSQPQHF.

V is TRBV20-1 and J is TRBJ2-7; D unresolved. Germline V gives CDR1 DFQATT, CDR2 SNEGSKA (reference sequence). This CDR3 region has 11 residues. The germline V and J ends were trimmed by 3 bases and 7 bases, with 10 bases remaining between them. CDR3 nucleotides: TGCAGTGCTAGCCCTGCTTGGGAGCAGTACTTC. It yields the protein CSASPAWEQYF.

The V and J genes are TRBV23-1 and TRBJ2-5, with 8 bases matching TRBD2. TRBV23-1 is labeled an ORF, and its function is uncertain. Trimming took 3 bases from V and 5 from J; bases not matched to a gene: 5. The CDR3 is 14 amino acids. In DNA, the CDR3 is TGCGCCAGCAGTCATTTTCGGGAGGGGGAGACCCAGTACTTC. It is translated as CASSHFREGETQYF.

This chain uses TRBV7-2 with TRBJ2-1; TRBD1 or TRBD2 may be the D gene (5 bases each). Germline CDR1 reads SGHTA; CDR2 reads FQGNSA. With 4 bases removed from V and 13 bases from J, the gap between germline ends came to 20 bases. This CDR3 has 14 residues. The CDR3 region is CASSSGLQKRVQFF. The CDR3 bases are TGTGCCAGCAGCTCGGGGCTGCAAAAGAGGGTCCAGTTCTTC.

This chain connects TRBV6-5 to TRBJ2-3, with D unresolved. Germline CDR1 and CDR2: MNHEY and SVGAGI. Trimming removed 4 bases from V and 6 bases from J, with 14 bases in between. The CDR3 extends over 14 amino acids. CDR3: CASSSPALWDTQYF. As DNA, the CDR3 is TGTGCCAGCAGTTCCCCGGCCCTCTGGGATACGCAGTATTTT.

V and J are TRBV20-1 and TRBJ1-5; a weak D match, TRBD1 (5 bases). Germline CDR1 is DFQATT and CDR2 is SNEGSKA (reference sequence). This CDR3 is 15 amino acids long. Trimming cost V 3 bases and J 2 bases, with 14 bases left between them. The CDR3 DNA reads TGCAGTGCTAGGGGACTGGGGGGTCGCAATCAGCCCCAGCATTTT. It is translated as CSARGLGGRNQPQHF.

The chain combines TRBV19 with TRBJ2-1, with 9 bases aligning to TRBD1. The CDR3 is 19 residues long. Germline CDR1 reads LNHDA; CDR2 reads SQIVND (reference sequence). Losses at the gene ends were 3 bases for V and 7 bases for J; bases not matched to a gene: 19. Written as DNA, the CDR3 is TGTGCCAGTAGTATCCCGGGACAGGGCGGTTGGTCCAACAAGAATGAGCAGTTCTTC. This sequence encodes CASSIPGQGGWSNKNEQFF.

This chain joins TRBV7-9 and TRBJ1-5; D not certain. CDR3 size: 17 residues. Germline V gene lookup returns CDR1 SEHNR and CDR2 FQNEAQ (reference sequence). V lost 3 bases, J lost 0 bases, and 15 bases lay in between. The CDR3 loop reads CASSLGFPAYSNQPQHF. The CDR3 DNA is TGTGCCAGCAGCTTGGGGTTCCCCGCGTATAGCAATCAGCCCCAGCATTTT.

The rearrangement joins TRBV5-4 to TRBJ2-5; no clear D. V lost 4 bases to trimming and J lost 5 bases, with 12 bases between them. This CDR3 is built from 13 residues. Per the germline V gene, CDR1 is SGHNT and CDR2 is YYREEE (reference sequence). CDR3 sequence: CASSDTVSETQYF. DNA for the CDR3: TGTGCCAGCAGCGACACAGTTTCGGAGACCCAGTACTTC.

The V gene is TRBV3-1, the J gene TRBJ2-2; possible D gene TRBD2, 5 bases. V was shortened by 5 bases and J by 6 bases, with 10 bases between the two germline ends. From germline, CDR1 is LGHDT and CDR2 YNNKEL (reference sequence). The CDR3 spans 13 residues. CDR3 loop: CASSVWESGELFF. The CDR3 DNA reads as TGTGCCAGCAGCGTTTGGGAGTCCGGGGAGCTGTTTTTT.

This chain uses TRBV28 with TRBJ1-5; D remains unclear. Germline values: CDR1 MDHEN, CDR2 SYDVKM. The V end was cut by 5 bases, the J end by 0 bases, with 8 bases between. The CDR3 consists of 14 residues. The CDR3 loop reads CASSLQVSNQPQHF. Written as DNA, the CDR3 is TGTGCCAGCAGTCTTCAGGTTAGCAATCAGCCCCAGCATTTT.

The CDR3 here is CASSDPGGYEQYF. The CDR3 nucleotides are TGTGCCAGCAGTGACCCAGGGGGCTACGAGCAGTACTTC. The chain employs TRBV6-6 and TRBJ2-7; 7 bases fit TRBD1. Germline V gene data show CDR1 as MNHNY and CDR2 as SVGAGI (reference sequence). CDR3 size: 13 residues. The V gene end was trimmed by 5 bases and the J gene end by 3 bases; junction bases not matched to a gene: 4.

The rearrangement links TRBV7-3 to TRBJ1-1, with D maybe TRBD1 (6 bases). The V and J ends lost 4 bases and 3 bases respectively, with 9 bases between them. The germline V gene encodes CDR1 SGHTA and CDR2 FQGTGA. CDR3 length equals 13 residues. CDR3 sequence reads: CASSSGADTEAFF. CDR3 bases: TGTGCCAGCAGCTCGGGGGCCGACACTGAAGCTTTCTTT.

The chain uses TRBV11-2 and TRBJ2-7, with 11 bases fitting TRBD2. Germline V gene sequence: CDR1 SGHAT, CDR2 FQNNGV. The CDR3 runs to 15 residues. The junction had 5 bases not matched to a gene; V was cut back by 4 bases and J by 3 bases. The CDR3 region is CASSSLAGAIYEQYF. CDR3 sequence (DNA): TGTGCCAGCAGCTCACTAGCGGGGGCCATCTACGAGCAGTACTTC.

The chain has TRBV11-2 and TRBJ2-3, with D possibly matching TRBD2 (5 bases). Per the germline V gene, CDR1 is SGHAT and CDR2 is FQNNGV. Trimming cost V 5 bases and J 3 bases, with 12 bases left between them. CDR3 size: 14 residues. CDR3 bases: TGTGCCAGCAGCCTCCAGCGGTCTACAGATACGCAGTATTTT. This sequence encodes CASSLQRSTDTQYF.

As DNA, the CDR3 is TGTGCCAGCAGCCAAGGGGGGCAAGAGACCCAGTACTTC. This sequence encodes CASSQGGQETQYF. The rearrangement links TRBV14 to TRBJ2-5; the D call may be TRBD1 or TRBD2 (5 bases each). V lost 1 base and J lost 2, with 5 bases in between. The CDR3 totals 13 residues. Germline CDR1 and CDR2: SGHDN and FVKESK.

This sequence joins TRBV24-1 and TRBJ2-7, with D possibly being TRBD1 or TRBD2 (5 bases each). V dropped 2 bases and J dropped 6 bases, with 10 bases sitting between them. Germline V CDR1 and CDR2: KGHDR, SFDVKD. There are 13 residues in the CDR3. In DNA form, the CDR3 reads TGTGCCACCAGTGATTCGACAGAGGGCGAGCAGTACTTC. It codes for CATSDSTEGEQYF.

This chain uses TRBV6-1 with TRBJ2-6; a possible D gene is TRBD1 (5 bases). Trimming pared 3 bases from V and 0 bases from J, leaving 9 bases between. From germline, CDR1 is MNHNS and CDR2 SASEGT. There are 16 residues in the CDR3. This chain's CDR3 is CASSDHRSSGANVLTF. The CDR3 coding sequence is TGTGCCAGCAGTGATCACAGGAGCTCTGGGGCCAACGTCCTGACTTTC.

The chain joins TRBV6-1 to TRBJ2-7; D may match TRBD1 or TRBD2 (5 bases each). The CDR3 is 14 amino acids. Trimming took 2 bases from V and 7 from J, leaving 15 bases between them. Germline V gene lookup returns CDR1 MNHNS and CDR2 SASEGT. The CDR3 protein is CASSEYRTPGEQYF. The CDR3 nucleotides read TGTGCCAGCAGTGAATACAGGACCCCGGGGGAGCAGTACTTC.

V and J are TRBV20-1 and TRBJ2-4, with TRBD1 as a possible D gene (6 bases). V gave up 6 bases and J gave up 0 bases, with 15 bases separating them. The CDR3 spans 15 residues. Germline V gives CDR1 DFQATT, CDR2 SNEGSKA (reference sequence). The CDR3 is CSAPGVRGAKNIQYF. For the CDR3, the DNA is TGCAGTGCCCCAGGGGTCCGTGGAGCCAAAAACATTCAGTACTTC.

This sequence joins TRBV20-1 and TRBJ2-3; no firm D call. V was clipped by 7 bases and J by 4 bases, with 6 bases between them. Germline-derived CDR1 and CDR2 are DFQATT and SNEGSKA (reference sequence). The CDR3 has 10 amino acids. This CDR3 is CSGSADTQYF. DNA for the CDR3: TGCAGTGGGAGCGCAGATACGCAGTATTTT.

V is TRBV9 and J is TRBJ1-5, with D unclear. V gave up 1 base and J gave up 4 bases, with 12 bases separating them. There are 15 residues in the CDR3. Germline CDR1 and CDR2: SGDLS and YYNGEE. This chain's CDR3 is CASSVSEARNQPQHF. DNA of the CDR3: TGTGCCAGCAGCGTATCCGAAGCAAGGAATCAGCCCCAGCATTTT.

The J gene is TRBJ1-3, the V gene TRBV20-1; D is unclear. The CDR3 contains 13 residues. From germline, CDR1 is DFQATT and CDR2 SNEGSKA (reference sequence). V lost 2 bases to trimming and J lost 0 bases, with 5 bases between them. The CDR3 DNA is TGCAGTGCTAGATGGCTCTCTGGAAACACCATATATTTT. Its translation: CSARWLSGNTIYF.

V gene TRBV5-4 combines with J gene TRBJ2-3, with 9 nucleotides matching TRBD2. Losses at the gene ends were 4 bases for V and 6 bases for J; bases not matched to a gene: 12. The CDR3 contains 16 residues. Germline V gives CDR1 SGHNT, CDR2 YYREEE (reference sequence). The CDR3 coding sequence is TGTGCCAGCAGCCCCCGCGTAGCGGGGGTTGCTGATACGCAGTATTTT. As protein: CASSPRVAGVADTQYF.

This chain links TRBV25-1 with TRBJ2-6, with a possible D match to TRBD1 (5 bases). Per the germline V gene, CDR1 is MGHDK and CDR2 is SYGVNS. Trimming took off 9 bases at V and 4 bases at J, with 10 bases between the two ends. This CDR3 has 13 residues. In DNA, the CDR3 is TGTGCCAGTCAGGGTCCCGGGGCCAACGTCCTGACTTTC. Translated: CASQGPGANVLTF.

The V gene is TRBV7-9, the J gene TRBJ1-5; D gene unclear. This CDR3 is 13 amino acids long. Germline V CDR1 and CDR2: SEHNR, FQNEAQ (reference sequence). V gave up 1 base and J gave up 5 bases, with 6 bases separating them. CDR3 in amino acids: CASSLDWDQPQHF. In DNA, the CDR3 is TGTGCCAGCAGCTTAGACTGGGATCAGCCCCAGCATTTT.